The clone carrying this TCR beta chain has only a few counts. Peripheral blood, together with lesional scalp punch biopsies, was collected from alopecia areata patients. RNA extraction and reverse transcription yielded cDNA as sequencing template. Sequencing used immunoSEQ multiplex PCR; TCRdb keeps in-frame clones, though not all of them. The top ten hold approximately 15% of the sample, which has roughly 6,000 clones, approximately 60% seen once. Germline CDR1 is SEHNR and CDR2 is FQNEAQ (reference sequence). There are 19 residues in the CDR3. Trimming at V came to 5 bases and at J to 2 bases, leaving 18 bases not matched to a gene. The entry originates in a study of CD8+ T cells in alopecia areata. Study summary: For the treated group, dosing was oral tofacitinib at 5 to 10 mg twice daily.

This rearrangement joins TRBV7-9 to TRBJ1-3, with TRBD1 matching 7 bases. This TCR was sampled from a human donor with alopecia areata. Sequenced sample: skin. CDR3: CASSPTLPGRGSAGNTIYF. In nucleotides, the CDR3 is TGTGCCAGCAGCCCCACCCTGCCGGGCAGGGGGTCAGCTGGAAACACCATATATTTT. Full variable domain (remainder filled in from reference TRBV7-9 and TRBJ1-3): DTGVSQNPRHKITKRGQNVTFRCDPISEHNRLYWYRQTLGQGPEFLTYFQNEAQLEKSRLLSDRFSAERPKGSFSTLEIQRTEQGDSAMYLCASSPTLPGRGSAGNTIYFGEGSWLTVV.